A single sample is the source of the 2 T cell receptor beta chains below, sequenced in a study of blood T cell repertoires in COVID-19. This table comes from immunoSEQ multiplex PCR, and its TCRdb copy is limited to in-frame clones, with some not included. The sample lists 120,000 to 150,000 clones, 80% to 90% occurring once. Sequenced sample: peripheral blood. Every receptor here comes from a woman in her fifties or sixties with active COVID-19.

This chain links TRBV2 with TRBJ2-3; 11 bases line up with TRBD2. The CDR3 totals 16 residues. Germline V gene data show CDR1 as SNHLY and CDR2 as FYNNEI. Losses at the gene ends were 7 bases for V and 3 bases for J; bases not matched to a gene: 9. CDR3 DNA sequence: TGTGCCAGCACCGAGGGTAGCGGGAGGGCAACAGATACGCAGTATTTT. The encoded protein is CASTEGSGRATDTQYF. Full variable domain (outside the CDR3, taken from reference TRBV2 and TRBJ2-3): EPEVTQTPSHQVTQMGQEVILRCVPISNHLYFYWYRQILGQKVEFLVSFYNNEISEKSEIFDDQFSVERPDGSNFTLKIRSTKLEDSAMYFCASTEGSGRATDTQYFGPGTRLTVL.

The CDR3 sequence: CAINRVFNQPQHF. The CDR3 region has the DNA TGTGCCATCAACAGGGTTTTCAATCAGCCCCAGCATTTT. The gene calls are TRBV28 and TRBJ1-5; D perhaps matches TRBD1 (6 bases). The CDR3 sequence is 13 residues long. The V end was cut by 10 bases, the J end by 3 bases, with 13 bases between. Germline-derived CDR1 and CDR2 are MDHEN and SYDVKM.